One and the same sample provided the 20 T cell receptor beta chains below, sequenced in a study of shared clonotypes between healthy human individuals (dated by TCRdb to 2020 to 2022). Preparation of the library involved the immunoSEQ multiplex PCR assay. TCRdb carries this immuneACCESS record with in-frame sequences only. Its versions omit some clonotypes, under half of them owing to an unresolved V gene in the studies checked, with the rest unexplained. The sample data list about 2.3 million clones, and around 93% of these were observed just once. Approximately 0.39% of the sample is taken by the ten largest. The sample consisted of naive CD4+ T cells from PBMCs. The sample's cell subset or site label, in plain terms: CD45RA+ positively selected. The receptors were gathered from a man aged 18 to 35 in good health. Some clones in this sample may be carry-over from other donors' samples.

V gene TRBV14 combines with J gene TRBJ2-1; D assignment may be TRBD1 or TRBD2 (5 bases each). Germline values: CDR1 SGHDN, CDR2 FVKESK. The V gene lost 4 bases and the J gene lost 0 bases, with 13 bases spanning the gap. The CDR3 is 16 residues long. The CDR3 DNA reads as TGTGCCAGCAGCCCGCCTGGGACGAGCTCCTACAATGAGCAGTTCTTC. Its translation is CASSPPGTSSYNEQFF.

The chain joins TRBV4-1 to TRBJ2-2; TRBD2 agrees at 10 bases. CDR1 and CDR2 (germline): MGHRA, YSYEKL. This CDR3 comprises 20 residues. J was trimmed by 5 bases and V by 0 bases; bases with no gene match: 15. As DNA, the CDR3 is TGCGCCAGCAGCCAAGAGGGACTGGGGCTAGCGGGAGTCGAGACCGGGGAGCTGTTTTTT. Protein product: CASSQEGLGLAGVETGELFF.

This chain joins TRBV11-3 and TRBJ2-1; 8 bases align to TRBD2. Germline assignment: CDR1 SGHNT and CDR2 YENEEA. The V gene end was trimmed by 1 base and the J gene end by 6 bases; junction bases not matched to a gene: 8. The length of the CDR3 is 16 residues. CDR3 coding DNA: TGTGCCAGCAGCTTAGGCTCCGGGAGGGCCCTCAATGAGCAGTTCTTC. Residues: CASSLGSGRALNEQFF. The full variable domain, with the rest looked up from reference TRBV11-3 and TRBJ2-1, is EAGVVQSPRYKIIEKKQPVAFWCNPISGHNTLYWYLQNLGQGPELLIRYENEEAVDDSQLPKDRFSAERLKGVDSTLKIQPAELGDSAVYLCASSLGSGRALNEQFFGPGTRLTVL.

The gene calls are TRBV6-6 and TRBJ2-7; 11 bases map to TRBD1. J gave up 0 bases and V 6 bases, and 7 bases lay outside the gene matches. This CDR3 region has 16 residues. Germline V gene data show CDR1 as MNHNY and CDR2 as SVGAGI (reference sequence). CDR3 bases: TGTGCCAGCAGGAAGGGCGGGACAGGGGGCTCCTACGAGCAGTACTTC. The encoded protein is CASRKGGTGGSYEQYF.

The chain employs TRBV5-6 and TRBJ2-5; the match to TRBD1 covers 10 bases. This CDR3 contains 13 residues. V trimming: 8 bases; J trimming: 7 bases; junction bases outside the gene matches: 8. Germline lookup yields CDR1 SGHDT and CDR2 YYEEEE. DNA of the CDR3: TGTGCCAGTAAGACAGGGGGCGGGGTGACCCAGTACTTC. It is translated as CASKTGGGVTQYF.

The genes are TRBV30 and TRBJ1-1; weak D call: TRBD1 (5 bases). This CDR3 has 15 residues. The V end lost 0 bases, the J end lost 5 bases, and 16 bases lay between the germline ends. CDR1 and CDR2 from the germline V gene are GTSNPN and SVGIG (reference sequence). This CDR3 is CAWSVLPGGKTEAFF. The CDR3 nucleotides read TGTGCCTGGAGTGTACTCCCCGGGGGAAAAACTGAAGCTTTCTTT.

The rearrangement joins TRBV13 to TRBJ1-1, with TRBD1 matching over 8 bases. Germline V CDR1 and CDR2: PRHDT, FYEKMQ (reference sequence). The J segment lost 11 bases and the V segment lost 1 base, leaving 9 bases of the junction unmatched. CDR3 length: 14 residues. The CDR3, as DNA: TGTGCCAGCAGCTTAGTGCAGGGGGCGCGTGGGGCTTTCTTT. Its protein product is CASSLVQGARGAFF.

The V gene is TRBV4-1, the J gene TRBJ2-1, with 8 bases fitting TRBD2. J lost 0 bases, V lost 1 base, and 8 bases had no gene match. The CDR3 totals 18 residues. The germline gives CDR1 MGHRA, CDR2 YSYEKL. The CDR3 nucleotides are TGCGCCAGCAGCCAAGTTCCTCAACGGGAGGGCTCCTACAATGAGCAGTTCTTC. Protein sequence: CASSQVPQREGSYNEQFF.

The chain is built from TRBV5-6 and TRBJ2-6, with D uncertain. This CDR3 has 12 residues. V lost 4 bases and J lost 19, with 18 bases in between. Germline V gene sequence: CDR1 SGHDT, CDR2 YYEEEE. CDR3 sequence: CASSRNVAAPTF. Here the CDR3 DNA reads TGTGCCAGCAGCCGAAACGTGGCGGCCCCCACTTTC.

The chain couples TRBV18 to TRBJ2-2, with a possible D match to TRBD2 (6 bases). CDR3 length equals 15 residues. Germline CDR1 and CDR2: KGHSH and LQKENI. With 3 bases removed from V and 5 bases from J, the gap between germline ends came to 13 bases. CDR3 region: CASSPRDLKTGELFF. The CDR3 DNA sequence: TGTGCCAGCTCACCTCGGGACTTGAAGACCGGGGAGCTGTTTTTT.

The chain employs TRBV18 and TRBJ2-6, with D tentatively TRBD2 (5 bases). The CDR3 runs to 17 residues. V dropped 6 bases and J dropped 0 bases, with 15 bases sitting between them. CDR1 is KGHSH and CDR2 is LQKENI in the germline V gene. DNA for the CDR3: TGTGCCAGCTCGTCCGGGAACGGTTTCTCTGGGGCCAACGTCCTGACTTTC. Amino acids: CASSSGNGFSGANVLTF.

The V call is TRBV18, the J call TRBJ2-7, with 11 bases that match TRBD2. The CDR3 has 16 residues. With V trimmed by 2 bases and J by 4 bases, 7 bases remained unmatched. Germline CDR1 and CDR2: KGHSH and LQKENI. This CDR3 reads CASSPFTSGSRYEQYF. The CDR3 DNA reads TGTGCCAGCTCACCATTTACTAGCGGGAGCCGGTACGAGCAGTACTTC.

This CDR3 is CASSVSGTSGRALHGQYF. CDR3 nucleotides: TGTGCCAGCAGCGTCTCCGGGACTAGCGGGAGGGCCCTCCACGGGCAGTACTTC. This rearrangement joins TRBV13 to TRBJ2-7, with TRBD2 matching 16 bases. Trimming at V came to 5 bases and at J to 9 bases, leaving 16 bases not matched to a gene. This CDR3 contains 18 residues. CDR1 and CDR2 (germline): PRHDT, FYEKMQ (reference sequence).

About this clone: Other DNA sequences from this sample encode an identical CDR3 as well. The chain recombines TRBV27 with TRBJ2-2; D ambiguous. The CDR3 is 12 amino acids. With 5 bases removed from V and 0 bases from J, the gap between germline ends came to 1 base. Per the germline V gene, CDR1 is MNHEY and CDR2 is SMNVEV (reference sequence). The CDR3 reads CASSANTGELFF. The CDR3 DNA sequence: TGTGCCAGCAGTGCGAACACCGGGGAGCTGTTTTTT.

The chain couples TRBV6-1 to TRBJ1-1; the D is unclear. This CDR3 contains 15 residues. V shed 5 bases and J shed 6 bases, with 19 bases lying between them. Germline V CDR1 and CDR2: MNHNS, SASEGT. The CDR3 spells CASSLGSGLDPEAFF. The DNA of the CDR3 is TGTGCCAGCAGTTTGGGTAGTGGGCTGGACCCTGAAGCTTTCTTT.

The J gene is TRBJ2-3, the V gene TRBV7-2; TRBD1 agrees at 7 bases. CDR3 length: 16 residues. From germline, CDR1 is SGHTA and CDR2 FQGNSA. J lost 1 base, V lost 1 base, and 5 bases had no gene match. The CDR3 DNA reads as TGTGCCAGCAGCTTAGTCCCAGGGGGACGCACAGATACGCAGTATTTT. Translating it yields CASSLVPGGRTDTQYF.

This clone was counted only a few times. The chain couples TRBV7-9 to TRBJ1-1; D gene ambiguous. There are 15 residues in the CDR3. V was clipped by 5 bases and J by 5 bases, with 18 bases between them. Germline V CDR1 and CDR2: SEHNR, FQNEAQ (reference sequence). The CDR3 region has the DNA TGTGCCAGCAGCCCCGTCCGGGGTCCGGGGACTGAAGCTTTCTTT. The encoded protein is CASSPVRGPGTEAFF.

The CDR3 sequence: CASSYSSGTVNEQFF. CDR3 DNA sequence: TGTGCCAGCAGTTACTCGAGCGGGACCGTCAATGAGCAGTTCTTC. The V call is TRBV6-5, the J call TRBJ2-1, with 7 bases fitting TRBD2. Germline CDR1 reads MNHEY; CDR2 reads SVGAGI. CDR3 length equals 15 residues. V lost 0 bases and J lost 6; bases outside the gene matches: 5.

Regarding this clone: The sample contains more than one DNA sequence encoding this CDR3. The J gene is TRBJ2-1, the V gene TRBV5-1; D is undetermined. This CDR3 has 12 residues. V shed 0 bases and J shed 7 bases, with 5 bases lying between them. Germline CDR1 reads SGHRS; CDR2 reads YFSETQ. The CDR3 reads CASSLGQNEQFF. The CDR3 nucleotides are TGCGCCAGCAGCTTGGGCCAGAATGAGCAGTTCTTC.

J is TRBJ1-1 and V is TRBV19; no clear D. Trimming removed 1 base from V and 0 bases from J, with 12 bases in between. The CDR3 runs to 16 residues. Germline assignment: CDR1 LNHDA and CDR2 SQIVND (reference sequence). CDR3 sequence (DNA): TGTGCCAGTAGTATAGTAGGCTGGAAAATGAACACTGAAGCTTTCTTT. It is translated as CASSIVGWKMNTEAFF.